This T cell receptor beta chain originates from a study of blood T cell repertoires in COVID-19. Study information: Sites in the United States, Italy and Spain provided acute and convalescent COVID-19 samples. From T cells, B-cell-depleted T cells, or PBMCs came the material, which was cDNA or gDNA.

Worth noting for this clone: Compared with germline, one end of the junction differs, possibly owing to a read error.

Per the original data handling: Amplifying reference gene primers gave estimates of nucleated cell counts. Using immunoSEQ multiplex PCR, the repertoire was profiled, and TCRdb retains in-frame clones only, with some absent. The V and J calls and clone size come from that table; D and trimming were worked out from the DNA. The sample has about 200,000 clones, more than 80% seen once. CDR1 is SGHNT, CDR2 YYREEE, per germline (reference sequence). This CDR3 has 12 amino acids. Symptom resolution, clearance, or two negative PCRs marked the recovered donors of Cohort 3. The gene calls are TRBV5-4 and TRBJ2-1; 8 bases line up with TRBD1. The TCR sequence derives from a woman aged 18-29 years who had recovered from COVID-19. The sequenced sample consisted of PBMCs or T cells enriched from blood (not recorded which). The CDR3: CIQGGQEGEQFF. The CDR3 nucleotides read TGCATCCAGGGGGGACAGGAAGGAGAGCAGTTCTTC.